Listed here are 8 T cell receptor beta chains from one sample, sequenced in a study of long-term antiretroviral therapy in people with HIV. Researchers report immunoSEQ v3.0 was run at survey level. The protocol was immunoSEQ multiplex PCR, while the TCRdb copy is restricted to in-frame clones and leaves out a portion. The repertoire holds roughly 25,000 clones, roughly three quarters seen once, with approximately 10% in the top ten. This sample comprised unsorted PBMCs, obtained 2.1 years after starting antiretroviral therapy. These receptors were taken from a man aged 25-45 years with HIV.

This sequence joins TRBV5-4 and TRBJ2-5, with D tentatively TRBD2 (5 bases). V lost 0 bases, J lost 1 base, and 10 bases lay in between. Germline CDR1 SGHNT, CDR2 YYREEE (reference sequence). CDR3 length equals 15 residues. The CDR3 DNA follows: TGTGCCAGCAGCTTGGCCCGAGGGTTCCAAGAGACCCAGTACTTC. This sequence encodes CASSLARGFQETQYF.

V gene TRBV5-1 combines with J gene TRBJ1-1; no firm D call. The CDR3 loop spans 13 amino acids. CDR1 is SGHRS, CDR2 YFSETQ, per germline. Trimming stripped 0 bases from V and 4 bases from J, with 7 bases between. The CDR3 DNA reads as TGCGCCAGCAGCTTGGGCCGGGGCACTGAAGCTTTCTTT. Protein product: CASSLGRGTEAFF.

The chain joins TRBV5-6 to TRBJ2-1; TRBD2 agrees at 8 bases. The CDR3 has 16 amino acids. V was clipped by 6 bases and J by 7 bases; unmatched bases: 15. The germline V gene has CDR1 SGHDT and CDR2 YYEEEE. CDR3 region: CASTWSSGVGGNEQFF. CDR3 coding DNA: TGTGCCAGCACCTGGAGTAGCGGGGTTGGGGGAAATGAGCAGTTCTTC. Filled out from reference TRBV5-6 and TRBJ2-1, the complete variable domain reads DAGVTQSPTHLIKTRGQQVTLRCSPKSGHDTVSWYQQALGQGPQFIFQYYEEEERQRGNFPDRFSGHQFPNYSSELNVNALLLGDSALYLCASTWSSGVGGNEQFFGPGTRLTVL.

The genes are TRBV19 and TRBJ1-2; the match to TRBD1 covers 8 bases. Germline V gene sequence: CDR1 LNHDA, CDR2 SQIVND (reference sequence). The CDR3 consists of 13 residues. Unmatched junction bases numbered 10, after V lost 6 bases and J lost 10 bases. The CDR3 protein is CASRSQGVAAYTF. The CDR3 nucleotides read TGTGCCAGTAGATCACAGGGGGTTGCTGCCTACACCTTC.

This clone was picked up a small number of times. The rearrangement links TRBV4-1 to TRBJ1-1; 9 nucleotides match TRBD1. Per germline, CDR1 MGHRA and CDR2 YSYEKL. This CDR3 spans 14 amino acids. After removal of 4 bases from V and 5 bases from J, the junction contained 5 bases not matched to a gene. CDR3 protein: CASSLTGQGTEAFF. The CDR3 DNA reads as TGCGCCAGCAGCCTTACGGGACAGGGAACTGAAGCTTTCTTT.

The rearrangement links TRBV5-4 to TRBJ2-1; D remains ambiguous. The CDR3 length is 15 residues. The V end was cut by 0 bases, the J end by 5 bases, with 12 bases between. The germline CDR1 and CDR2 sequences are SGHNT and YYREEE (reference sequence). Here the CDR3 reads CASSLGGDNHNEQFF. For the CDR3, the DNA is TGTGCCAGCAGCTTGGGGGGTGACAATCACAATGAGCAGTTCTTC.

The chain links TRBV6-1 to TRBJ1-1; TRBD1 matches 9 bases. Germline CDR1 is MNHNS and CDR2 is SASEGT. V lost 3 bases, J lost 4 bases, and 6 bases stayed unmatched. CDR3 length: 15 amino acids. This chain's CDR3 is CASSEGQGGGTEAFF. CDR3 bases: TGTGCCAGCAGTGAGGGACAGGGTGGGGGCACTGAAGCTTTCTTT.

The rearrangement joins TRBV7-9 to TRBJ1-1; D gene unclear. The length of the CDR3 is 13 residues. From germline, CDR1 is SEHNR and CDR2 FQNEAQ (reference sequence). V was trimmed by 2 bases and J by 4 bases, leaving 8 bases between them. CDR3 residues: CASSLQGITEAFF. In DNA form, the CDR3 reads TGTGCCAGCAGCTTACAAGGGATCACTGAAGCTTTCTTT.